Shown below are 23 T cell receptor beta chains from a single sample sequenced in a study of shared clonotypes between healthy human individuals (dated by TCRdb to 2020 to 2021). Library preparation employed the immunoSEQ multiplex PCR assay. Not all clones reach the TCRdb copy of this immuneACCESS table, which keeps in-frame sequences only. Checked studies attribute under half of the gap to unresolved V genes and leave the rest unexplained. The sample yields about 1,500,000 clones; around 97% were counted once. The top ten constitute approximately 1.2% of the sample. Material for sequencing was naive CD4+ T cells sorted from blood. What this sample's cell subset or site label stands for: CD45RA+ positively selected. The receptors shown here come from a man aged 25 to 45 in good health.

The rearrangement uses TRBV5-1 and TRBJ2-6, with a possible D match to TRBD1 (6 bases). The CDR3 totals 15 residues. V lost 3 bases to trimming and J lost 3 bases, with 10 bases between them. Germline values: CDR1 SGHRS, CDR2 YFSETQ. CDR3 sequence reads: CASSSGTSGANVLTF. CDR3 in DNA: TGCGCCAGCAGCTCCGGGACAAGTGGGGCCAACGTCCTGACTTTC.

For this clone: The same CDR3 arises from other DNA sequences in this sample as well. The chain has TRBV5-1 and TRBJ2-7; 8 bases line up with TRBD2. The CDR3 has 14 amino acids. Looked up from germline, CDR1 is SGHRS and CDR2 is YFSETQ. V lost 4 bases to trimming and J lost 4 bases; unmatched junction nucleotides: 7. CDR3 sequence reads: CASSGTSGNYEQYF. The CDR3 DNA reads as TGCGCCAGCAGCGGTACTAGCGGTAATTACGAGCAGTACTTC.

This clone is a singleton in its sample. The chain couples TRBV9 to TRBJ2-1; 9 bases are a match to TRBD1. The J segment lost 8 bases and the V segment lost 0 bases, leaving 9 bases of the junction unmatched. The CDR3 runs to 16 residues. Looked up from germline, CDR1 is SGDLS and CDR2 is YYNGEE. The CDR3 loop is CASSVVVQGAEDEQFF. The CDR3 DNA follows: TGTGCCAGCAGCGTAGTTGTACAGGGGGCTGAGGATGAGCAGTTCTTC.

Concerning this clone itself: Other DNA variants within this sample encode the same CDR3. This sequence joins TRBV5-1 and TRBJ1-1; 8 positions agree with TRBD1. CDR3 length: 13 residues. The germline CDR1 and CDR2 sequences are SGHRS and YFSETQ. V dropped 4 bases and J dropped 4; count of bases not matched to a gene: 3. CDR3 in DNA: TGCGCCAGCAGCGTTACAGGGGGCACTGAAGCTTTCTTT. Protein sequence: CASSVTGGTEAFF.

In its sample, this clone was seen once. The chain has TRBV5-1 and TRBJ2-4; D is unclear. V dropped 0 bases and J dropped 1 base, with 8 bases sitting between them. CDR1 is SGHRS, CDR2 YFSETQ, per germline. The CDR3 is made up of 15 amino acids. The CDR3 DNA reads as TGCGCCAGCAGCTTGGACGGGTCGGCCAAAAACATTCAGTACTTC. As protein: CASSLDGSAKNIQYF.

CDR3 bases: TGTGCCAGCATGAAGCCTTTCGAGCAGTACTTC. It is translated as CASMKPFEQYF. V gene TRBV6-4 combines with J gene TRBJ2-7; D not certain. The germline gives CDR1 MRHNA, CDR2 SNTAGT. Trimming took off 7 bases at V and 6 bases at J, with 10 bases between the two ends. This CDR3 has 11 residues.

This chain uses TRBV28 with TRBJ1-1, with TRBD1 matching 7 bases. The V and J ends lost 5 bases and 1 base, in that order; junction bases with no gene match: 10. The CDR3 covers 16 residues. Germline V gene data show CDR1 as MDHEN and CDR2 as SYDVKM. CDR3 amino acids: CASSQHSGQKNTEAFF. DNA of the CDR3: TGTGCCAGCAGTCAACACTCGGGACAGAAGAACACTGAAGCTTTCTTT.

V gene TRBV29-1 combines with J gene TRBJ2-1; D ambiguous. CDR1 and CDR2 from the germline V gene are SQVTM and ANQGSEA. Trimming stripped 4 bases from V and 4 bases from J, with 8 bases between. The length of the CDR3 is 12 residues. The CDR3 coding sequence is TGCAGCGTTGCACCGGATTACAATGAGCAGTTCTTC. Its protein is CSVAPDYNEQFF.

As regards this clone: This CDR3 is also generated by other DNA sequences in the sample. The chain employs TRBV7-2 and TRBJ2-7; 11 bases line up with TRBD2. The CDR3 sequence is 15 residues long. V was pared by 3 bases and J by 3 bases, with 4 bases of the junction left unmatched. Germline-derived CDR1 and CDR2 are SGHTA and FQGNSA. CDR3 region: CASSLGTSGVYEQYF. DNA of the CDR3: TGTGCCAGCAGCTTGGGGACTAGCGGCGTCTACGAGCAGTACTTC.

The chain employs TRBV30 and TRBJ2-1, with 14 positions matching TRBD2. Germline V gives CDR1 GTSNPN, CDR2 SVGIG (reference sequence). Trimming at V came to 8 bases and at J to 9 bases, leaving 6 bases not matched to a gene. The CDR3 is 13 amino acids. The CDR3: CATLGLAGGEQFF. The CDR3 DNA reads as TGTGCCACACTTGGACTAGCGGGAGGTGAGCAGTTCTTC.

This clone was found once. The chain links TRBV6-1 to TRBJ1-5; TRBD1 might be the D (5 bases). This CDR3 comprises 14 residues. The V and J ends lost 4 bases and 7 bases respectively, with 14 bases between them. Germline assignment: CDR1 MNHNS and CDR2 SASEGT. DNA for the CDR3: TGTGCCAGCAGTGTAAGGGGAGTCGGGCAGCCCCAGCATTTT. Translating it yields CASSVRGVGQPQHF.

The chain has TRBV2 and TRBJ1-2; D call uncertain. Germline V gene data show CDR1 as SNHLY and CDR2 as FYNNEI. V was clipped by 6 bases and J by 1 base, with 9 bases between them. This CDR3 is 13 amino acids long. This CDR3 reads CASSRDINYGYTF. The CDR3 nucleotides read TGTGCCAGCAGCCGTGACATTAACTATGGCTACACCTTC.

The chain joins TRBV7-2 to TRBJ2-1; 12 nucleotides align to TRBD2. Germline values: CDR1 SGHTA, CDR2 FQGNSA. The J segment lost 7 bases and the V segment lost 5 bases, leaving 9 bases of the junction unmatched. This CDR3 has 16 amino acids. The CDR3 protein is CASSRLAGVGENEQFF. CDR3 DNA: TGTGCCAGCAGCCGACTAGCGGGAGTGGGTGAGAATGAGCAGTTCTTC.

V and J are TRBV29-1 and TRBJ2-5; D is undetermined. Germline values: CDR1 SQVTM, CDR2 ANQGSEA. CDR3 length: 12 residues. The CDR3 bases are TGCAGTGGAATCCGCGGCCAAGAGACCCAGTACTTC. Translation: CSGIRGQETQYF.

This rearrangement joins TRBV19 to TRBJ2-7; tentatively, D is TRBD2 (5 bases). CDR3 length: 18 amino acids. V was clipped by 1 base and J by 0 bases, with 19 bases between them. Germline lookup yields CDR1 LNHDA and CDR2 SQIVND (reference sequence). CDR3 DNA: TGTGCCAGTAGTATAGGGTACGGGCAGCGGAAGAGCTCCTACGAGCAGTACTTC. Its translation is CASSIGYGQRKSSYEQYF.

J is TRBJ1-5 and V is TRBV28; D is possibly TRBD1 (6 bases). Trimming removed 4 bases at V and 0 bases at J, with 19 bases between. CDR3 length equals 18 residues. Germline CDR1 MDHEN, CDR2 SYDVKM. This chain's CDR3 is CASSSHTGMGSSNQPQHF. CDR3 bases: TGTGCCAGCAGTTCACATACAGGGATGGGCTCTAGCAATCAGCCCCAGCATTTT.

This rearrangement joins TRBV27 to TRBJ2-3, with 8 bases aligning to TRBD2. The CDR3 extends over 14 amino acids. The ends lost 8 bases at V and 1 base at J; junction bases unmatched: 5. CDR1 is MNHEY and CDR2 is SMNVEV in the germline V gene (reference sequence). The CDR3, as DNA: TGTGCCAGCCGGCGAGCGGGAGGCACAGATACGCAGTATTTT. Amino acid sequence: CASRRAGGTDTQYF.

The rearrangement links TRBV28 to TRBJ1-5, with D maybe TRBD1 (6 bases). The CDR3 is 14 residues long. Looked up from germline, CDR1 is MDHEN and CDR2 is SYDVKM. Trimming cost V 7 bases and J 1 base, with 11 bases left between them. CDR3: CASNQDRSNQPQHF. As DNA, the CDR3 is TGTGCCAGCAACCAGGACAGAAGCAATCAGCCCCAGCATTTT.

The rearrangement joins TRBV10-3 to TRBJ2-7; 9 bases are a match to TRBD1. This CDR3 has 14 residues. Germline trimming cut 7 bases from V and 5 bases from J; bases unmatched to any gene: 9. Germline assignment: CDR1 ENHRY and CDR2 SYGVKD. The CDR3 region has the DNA TGTGCCATCAAGGACGGGACAGGGCCCCACGAGCAGTACTTC. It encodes CAIKDGTGPHEQYF.

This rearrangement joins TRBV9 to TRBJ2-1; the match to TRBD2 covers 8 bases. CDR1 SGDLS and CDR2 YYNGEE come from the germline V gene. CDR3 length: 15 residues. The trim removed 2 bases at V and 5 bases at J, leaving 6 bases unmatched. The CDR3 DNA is TGTGCCAGCAGCGTTGTTGCGGGAGGCCACAATGAGCAGTTCTTC. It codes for CASSVVAGGHNEQFF.

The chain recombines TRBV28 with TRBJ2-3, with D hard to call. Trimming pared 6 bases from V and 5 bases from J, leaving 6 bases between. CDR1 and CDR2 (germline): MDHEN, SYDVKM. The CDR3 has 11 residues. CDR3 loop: CASRGLDTQYF. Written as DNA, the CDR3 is TGTGCCAGCAGGGGATTAGATACGCAGTATTTT.

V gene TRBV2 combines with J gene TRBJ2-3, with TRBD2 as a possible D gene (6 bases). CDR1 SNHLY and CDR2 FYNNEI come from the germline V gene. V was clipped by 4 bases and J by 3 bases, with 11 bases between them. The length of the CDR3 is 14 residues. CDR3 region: CASSGREWTDTQYF. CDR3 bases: TGTGCCAGCAGTGGACGGGAGTGGACAGATACGCAGTATTTT.

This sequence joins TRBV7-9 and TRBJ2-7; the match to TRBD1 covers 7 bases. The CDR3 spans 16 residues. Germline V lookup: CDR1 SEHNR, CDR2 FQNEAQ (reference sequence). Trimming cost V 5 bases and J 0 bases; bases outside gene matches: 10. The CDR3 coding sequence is TGTGCCAGCAGCCCTTACCTCCGGGACAGCTCCTACGAGCAGTACTTC. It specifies CASSPYLRDSSYEQYF.